This T cell receptor (beta chain) was found in a study of T cell changes during pregnancy in multiple sclerosis. Sequencing was performed with immunoSEQ multiplex PCR; in TCRdb, only in-frame clones are kept and a portion is missing. The repertoire consists of tens of thousands of clones, with 85% to 95% occurring once and the leading ten covering approximately 3.5%. V dropped 7 bases and J dropped 3 bases, with 10 bases sitting between them. This CDR3 spans 13 amino acids. Looked up from germline, CDR1 is LNHDA and CDR2 is SQIVND (reference sequence). This TCR derives from a female donor with multiple sclerosis, enrolled in a pregnancy study. This chain connects TRBV19 to TRBJ2-1; tentatively, D is TRBD1 (5 bases). This specimen was CD8+ T cells from peripheral blood mononuclear cells, taken in the third trimester of pregnancy. The DNA of the CDR3 is TGTGCCAGTATTTCCAGGGACTACAATGAGCAGTTCTTC. This gives the protein CASISRDYNEQFF.